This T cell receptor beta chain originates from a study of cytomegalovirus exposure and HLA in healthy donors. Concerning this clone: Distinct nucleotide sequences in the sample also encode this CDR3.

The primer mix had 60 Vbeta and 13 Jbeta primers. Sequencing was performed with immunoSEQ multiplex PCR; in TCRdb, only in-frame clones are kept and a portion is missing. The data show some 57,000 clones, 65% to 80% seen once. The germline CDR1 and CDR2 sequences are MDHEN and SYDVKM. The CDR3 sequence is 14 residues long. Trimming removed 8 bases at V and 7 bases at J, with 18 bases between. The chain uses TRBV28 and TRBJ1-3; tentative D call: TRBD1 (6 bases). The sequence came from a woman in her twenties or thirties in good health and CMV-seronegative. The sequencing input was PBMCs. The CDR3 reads CASLRWGLGNTIYF. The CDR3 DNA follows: TGTGCCAGCTTAAGGTGGGGGCTCGGGAACACCATATATTTT.